This T cell receptor beta chain was sequenced for a study of blood T cell repertoires in COVID-19. The CDR3 runs 13 residues. With 5 bases removed from V and 1 base from J, the gap between germline ends came to 11 bases. CDR1 GTSNPN and CDR2 SVGIG come from the germline V gene (reference sequence). The protocol was immunoSEQ multiplex PCR, while the TCRdb copy is restricted to in-frame clones and leaves out a portion. The sample includes 270,000 or so clones, roughly 90% seen only once; the top ten take about 2.5%. V is TRBV30 and J is TRBJ1-1; tentative D call: TRBD1 (6 bases). The TCR sequence derives from a woman in her forties with acute COVID-19. Material: PBMCs or T cells enriched from blood (not recorded which). Here the CDR3 reads CAWHWGPNTEAFF. The DNA of the CDR3 is TGTGCCTGGCATTGGGGGCCGAACACTGAAGCTTTCTTT. The full variable domain, its missing parts supplied by reference TRBV30 and TRBJ1-1, is SQTIHQWPATLVQPVGSPLSLECTVEGTSNPNLYWYRQAAGRGLQLLFYSVGIGQISSEVPQNLSASRPQDRQFILSSKKLLLSDSGFYLCAWHWGPNTEAFFGQGTRLTVV.